This T cell receptor beta chain was sequenced during a study of T cell responses to AZD1222 COVID-19 vaccine. TCRdb's copy holds only in-frame clones and misses some; the assay was immunoSEQ multiplex PCR. The table lists 75,000 to 95,000 clones, approximately 90% of them singletons. Germline V gene data show CDR1 as SEHNR and CDR2 as FQNEAQ (reference sequence). The length of the CDR3 is 13 residues. V lost 8 bases and J lost 4, with 14 bases in between. This chain uses TRBV7-9 with TRBJ1-2, with D hard to call. The starting material was peripheral blood, obtained on day 0 of AZD1222 vaccination. The TCR sequence derives from an adult in good health. The CDR3 spells CASRLVMGYGYTF. CDR3 DNA sequence: TGTGCCAGCCGATTGGTAATGGGCTATGGCTACACCTTC.